This T cell receptor (beta chain) was recorded in a study of CD8 T cells in Susac syndrome. The authors reverse transcribed 0.5 to 1 ug RNA with random hexamers. Each CDR3 protein gets one entry after TCRdb re-called the immunoSEQ multiplex PCR reads with MiXCR. Of around 180,000 distinct CDR3 sequences listed, about 94% were seen once; the top ten hold more than 0.08%. The CDR3 runs 14 residues. The V end was cut by 0 bases, the J end by 4 bases, with 7 bases between. The germline V gene encodes CDR1 MDHEN and CDR2 SYDVKM. This receptor was identified in a human donor with multiple sclerosis. The sample comprised CD4+ T cells from PBMCs. The V and J genes are TRBV28 and TRBJ1-5; possible D gene TRBD1, 5 bases. DNA for the CDR3: TGTGCCAGCAGTTTATGGGGGGGTAATCAGCCCCAGCATTTT. Translating gives CASSLWGGNQPQHF.